Ten or more counts support the clone carrying this T cell receptor beta chain. Its target is unknown. From the germline J gene comes the end of the CDR3, since the read stops 3 residues before it. CDR3 length: 14 amino acids. V lost 6 bases and J lost 3; bases outside the gene matches: 7. Germline CDR1 is SQVTM and CDR2 is ANQGSEA. This entry is derived from a study of T cell clonality in common variable immunodeficiency. Study findings and constraints: Compared with controls, CVID subjects had fewer shared TCRbeta clones. Reportedly, TCR beta sequences from common variable immunodeficiency showed fewer deletions and N-nucleotide insertions.

This table comes from immunoSEQ multiplex PCR, and its TCRdb copy is limited to in-frame clones, with some not included. The sample gives about 60,000 clones, none seen only once, and the top ten clones hold 1.5% to 2%. Both groups were predominantly of Caucasian heritage. The TCR comes from a person aged 18 to 75 in good health. J is TRBJ2-1 and V is TRBV29-1; 8 bases match TRBD1. The specimen sequenced was peripheral blood mononuclear cells. CDR3 bases read: TGCAGCGTGGTCGGACAGGGCATCTACAATGAG. Translating gives CSVVGQGIYNE. From start to end, the CDR3 is CSVVGQGIYNEQFF.